A selection of T cell receptor beta chains follows, all from one sample in a study of blood T cell repertoires in COVID-19. Assay: immunoSEQ multiplex PCR; the TCRdb copy retains only in-frame clones and omits some. Among hundreds of thousands of clones listed, approximately 82% were seen once. The source material was peripheral blood. The receptors were sampled from a woman of 80 years or more with acute or convalescent COVID-19. CDR3s include the opening cysteine and the closing phenylalanine or tryptophan. D genes are given only for firm matches. Clone size is shown for a subset of rows, as once, few, many or a class of expanded clone.

TRBJ2-7,TRBV18,TRBD2,NA,TGTGCCAGCTCACCTCTAGGGACTAGCTACGAGCAGTACTTC,CASSPLGTSYEQYF
TRBJ1-1,TRBV7-8,NA,NA,TGTGCCAGCAGCCCCACTATTGTCCACATGAACACTGAAGCTTTCTTT,CASSPTIVHMNTEAFF
TRBJ2-7,TRBV10-3,TRBD2,once,TGTGCCATCAGTGAGCCCGGGGCGGGAGGGCCTCGAGAGCAGTACTTC,CAISEPGAGGPREQYF
TRBJ2-2,TRBV9,NA,NA,TGTGCCAGCAGCGTAGAGGGACTGATCACCGGGGAGCTGTTTTTT,CASSVEGLITGELFF
TRBJ2-7,TRBV5-1,TRBD2,NA,TGCGCCAGCAGCATTAGCGGGAGTTCGGTCCACGAGCAGTACTTC,CASSISGSSVHEQYF
TRBJ1-2,TRBV28,NA,NA,TGTGCCAGCAGTTTCCTTAGCCGAGGTTCTAACTATGGCTACACCTTC,CASSFLSRGSNYGYTF
TRBJ2-1,TRBV4-3,TRBD2,NA,TGCGCCAGCAGCCTTCTAGCGGGAGGGTACAATGAGCAGTTCTTC,CASSLLAGGYNEQFF
TRBJ1-5,TRBV19,NA,few,TGTGCCAGTAGTTCTGACAGGTACAATCAGCCCCAGCATTTT,CASSSDRYNQPQHF
TRBJ2-7,TRBV7-2,TRBD2,NA,TGTGCCAGCAGCCCAAGGAGGCGGGGGAGCGGGACCTACGAGCAGTACTTC,CASSPRRRGSGTYEQYF
TRBJ1-1,TRBV27,NA,once,TGTGCCAGCAGTTCCCGTTTCGGACGGGGGAACACTGAAGCTTTCTTT,CASSSRFGRGNTEAFF
TRBJ2-3,TRBV7-2,NA,NA,TGTGCCAGCAGCGAAAGACCCGGGGATACGCAGTATTTT,CASSERPGDTQYF
TRBJ1-2,TRBV4-1,NA,NA,TGCGCCAGCAGCCAAGTTTTCAGGGGTGGCGGCTACACCTTC,CASSQVFRGGGYTF
TRBJ1-1,TRBV7-9,NA,NA,TGTGCCAGCAGCCCCCGTGGGCAGAACACTGAAGCTTTCTTT,CASSPRGQNTEAFF
TRBJ1-1,TRBV6-5,NA,NA,TGTGCCAGCAGTTACTCGAGTGTGATGAACACTGAAGCTTTCTTT,CASSYSSVMNTEAFF
TRBJ1-3,TRBV5-1,TRBD1,NA,TGCGCCAGCAGCCCGGGACAGGGAGGAAACACCATATATTTT,CASSPGQGGNTIYF
TRBJ1-2,TRBV19,NA,NA,TGTGCCAGTAGTAACCAGGGCTTTTATGGCTACACCTTC,CASSNQGFYGYTF
TRBJ2-1,TRBV4-2,NA,NA,TGTGCCAGCAGCCCGGGACTCTACAATGAGCAGTTCTTC,CASSPGLYNEQFF
TRBJ2-2,TRBV6-5,TRBD2,NA,TGTGCCGGAGATCGGGGGGGGAACACCGGGGAGCTGTTTTTT,CAGDRGGNTGELFF
TRBJ2-7,TRBV11-2,NA,NA,TGTGCCAGCAGCCACGCCTATGACGAGCAGTACTTC,CASSHAYDEQYF
TRBJ1-4,TRBV4-1,TRBD1,NA,TGCGCCAGCAGCCGGGGACAGCTTGCAACTAATGAAAAACTGTTTTTT,CASSRGQLATNEKLFF
TRBJ1-5,TRBV7-2,TRBD1,NA,TGTGCCAGCAGCTTCGACAGGGGGCCCTTGAATCAGCCCCAGCATTTT,CASSFDRGPLNQPQHF
TRBJ2-1,TRBV10-2,TRBD2,NA,TGCGCCAGTGGGACTAGCGGGGGCCGGAGCTCCTACAATGAGCAGTTCTTC,CASGTSGGRSSYNEQFF
TRBJ1-1,TRBV7-8,NA,NA,TGTGCCAGCAGCTTACTGAACATGAACACTGAAGCTTTCTTT,CASSLLNMNTEAFF
TRBJ1-2,TRBV10-3,NA,NA,TGTGCCATCAGTGAGTCCCCAAACTATGGCTACACCTTC,CAISESPNYGYTF
TRBJ1-1,TRBV12-3/TRBV12-4,NA,NA,TGTGCCAGCAGTTTAGGGCAGAACACTGAAGCTTTCTTT,CASSLGQNTEAFF
TRBJ1-1,TRBV9,NA,NA,TGTGCCAGCAGCGTAGGTGGCAGGGCGACTGAAGCTTTCTTT,CASSVGGRATEAFF
TRBJ1-1,TRBV25-1,NA,NA,TGTGCCAGCAGTGAATTTCCGCTGAGCACTGAAGCTTTCTTT,CASSEFPLSTEAFF
TRBJ2-6,TRBV18,TRBD2,NA,TGTGCCAGCTCGCCGGGACTAGCGGGAACCCCTGGGGCCAACGTCCTGACTTTC,CASSPGLAGTPGANVLTF
TRBJ2-5,TRBV7-2,NA,NA,TGTGCCAGCAGCTTAGGGTTAGGGGCAGGGCAAGAGACCCAGTACTTC,CASSLGLGAGQETQYF
TRBJ2-2,TRBV25-1,NA,once,TGTGCCAGCAGGTGGACGGGGGACCGGTCCGGGGAGCTGTTTTTT,CASRWTGDRSGELFF
TRBJ1-2,TRBV13,NA,NA,TGTGCCAGCAGCTATGGCGGGGGATCCTATGGCTACACCTTC,CASSYGGGSYGYTF
TRBJ2-1,TRBV29-1,TRBD2,NA,TGCAGCGTGGGGACTAGCGAGAGGGGGCAGTTCTTC,CSVGTSERGQFF
TRBJ1-5,TRBV7-8,TRBD1,NA,TGTGCCAGCAGCTTATTGTGGACAGGCCTATCTTATAGCAATCAGCCCCAGCATTTT,CASSLLWTGLSYSNQPQHF